These 29 T cell receptor beta chains came from one sample sequenced in a study of human T cells and chemical hapten exposure. One entry per CDR3 protein results from TCRdb running MiXCR on the RACE reads. The data contain some 120,000 distinct CDR3 sequences, roughly 12% of them singletons. Time point given: patch test 1, 2 weeks after DPC sensitization. The treatment here: therapeutic diphenylcyclopropenone sensitization with weekly scalp DPC. Sequencing used whole blood, obtained in connection with sensitization to the hapten diphenylcyclopropenone (DPC). All receptors derive from a woman aged 50 to 60 with alopecia areata. Some clones in this sample may be carry-over from other donors' samples.

The J gene is TRBJ1-5, the V gene TRBV6-5; TRBD1 aligns across 8 bases. The J segment lost 6 bases and the V segment lost 5 bases, leaving 6 bases of the junction unmatched. Germline lookup yields CDR1 MNHEY and CDR2 SVGAGI. The CDR3 extends over 14 amino acids. The CDR3 nucleotides read TGTGCCAGCAGTCACGGACAGGGCCGTCAGCCCCAGCATTTT. The encoded protein is CASSHGQGRQPQHF.

Concerning this clonotype: A much larger clone lies one base from this, so it may be a read error. The CDR3 is CSASLILTYEQYF. The CDR3 DNA is TGCAGTGCTAGCCTTATACTGACCTACGAGCAGTACTTC. The chain has TRBV20-1 and TRBJ2-7, with D uncertain. CDR1 is DFQATT and CDR2 is SNEGSKA in the germline V gene (reference sequence). The CDR3 is 13 amino acids. The V end lost 3 bases, the J end lost 2 bases, and 11 bases lay between the germline ends.

The chain is built from TRBV7-2 and TRBJ2-7; 9 nucleotides align to TRBD1. Germline loops: CDR1 SGHTA, CDR2 FQGNSA. This CDR3 spans 14 amino acids. The V and J ends lost 5 bases and 3 bases, in that order; junction bases with no gene match: 5. In DNA form, the CDR3 reads TGTGCCAGCAGCCCGGACAGGGGAGGCTACGAGCAGTACTTC. Translated: CASSPDRGGYEQYF.

In its sample, this clonotype was seen a few times. The chain has TRBV3-1 and TRBJ1-5; no clear D. The CDR3 runs to 17 residues. V was shortened by 2 bases and J by 0 bases, with 14 bases between the two germline ends. CDR1 is LGHDT, CDR2 YNNKEL, per germline (reference sequence). CDR3 coding DNA: TGTGCCAGCAGCCAAACCCCGGGTGCCTATAGCAATCAGCCCCAGCATTTT. Translated: CASSQTPGAYSNQPQHF.

The table lists this clonotype with a few counts. The genes are TRBV18 and TRBJ2-3, with TRBD2 matching 9 bases. The V gene end was trimmed by 3 bases and the J gene end by 5 bases; junction bases not matched to a gene: 12. Per germline, CDR1 KGHSH and CDR2 LQKENI. The CDR3 is 17 residues long. The CDR3 sequence: CASSPPRGGALEDTQYF. The CDR3 nucleotides are TGTGCCAGCTCACCGCCCCGCGGGGGGGCCCTGGAAGATACGCAGTATTTT.

The chain uses TRBV3-1 and TRBJ2-2, with 7 bases fitting TRBD1. The CDR3 sequence is 16 residues long. Germline CDR1 and CDR2: LGHDT and YNNKEL (reference sequence). V dropped 3 bases and J dropped 3; count of bases not matched to a gene: 7. The CDR3 region has the DNA TGTGCCAGCAGCCAGGGACAGCTAGGGGACACCGGGGAGCTGTTTTTT. Protein product: CASSQGQLGDTGELFF. The variable domain in full, with the rest retrieved from reference TRBV3-1 and TRBJ2-2, is DTAVSQTPKYLVTQMGNDKSIKCEQNLGHDTMYWYKQDSKKFLKIMFSYNNKELIINETVPNRFSPKSPDKAHLNLHINSLELGDSAVYFCASSQGQLGDTGELFFGEGSRLTVL.

This clonotype has a handful of counts. This sequence joins TRBV10-2 and TRBJ2-3, with D hard to call. Trimming took 2 bases from V and 8 from J, leaving 8 bases between them. The CDR3 is made up of 12 amino acids. Germline CDR1 WSHSY, CDR2 SAAADI. Here the CDR3 reads CASSEMIGTQYF. CDR3 in DNA: TGCGCCAGCAGTGAGATGATAGGTACGCAGTATTTT.

V and J are TRBV4-2 and TRBJ2-7; TRBD1 agrees at 7 bases. Looked up from germline, CDR1 is LGHNA and CDR2 is YNFKEQ. CDR3 length: 14 residues. V lost 4 bases and J lost 2; bases outside the gene matches: 5. The DNA for the CDR3 is TGTGCCAGCAGCCCCCAGGGGGACCCCTACGAGCAGTACTTC. The encoded protein is CASSPQGDPYEQYF.

This clonotype was recorded a few times. The rearrangement links TRBV28 to TRBJ2-3; 11 bases line up with TRBD2. This CDR3 has 16 amino acids. V trimming: 7 bases; J trimming: 0 bases; junction bases outside the gene matches: 6. The germline V gene encodes CDR1 MDHEN and CDR2 SYDVKM. The CDR3 nucleotides are TGTGCCAGCACCCAGGGACTAGCGGCTAGCACAGATACGCAGTATTTT. Translating gives CASTQGLAASTDTQYF.

This clonotype was found a few times. The chain employs TRBV28 and TRBJ2-1; 8 bases line up with TRBD2. Trimming removed 2 bases from V and 2 bases from J; junction bases left unmatched: 2. From germline, CDR1 is MDHEN and CDR2 SYDVKM. This CDR3 is built from 15 residues. The CDR3: CASSLLAGTYNEQFF. The CDR3 nucleotides read TGTGCCAGCAGTTTACTAGCGGGTACCTACAATGAGCAGTTCTTC.

The V and J genes are TRBV4-1 and TRBJ1-1; a possible D gene is TRBD1 (5 bases). Germline V gene data show CDR1 as MGHRA and CDR2 as YSYEKL. The V and J ends lost 3 bases and 10 bases respectively, with 12 bases between them. The CDR3 has 12 residues. CDR3 coding DNA: TGCGCCAGCAGCCATCCATGGGGGAGAGCTTTCTTT. It yields the protein CASSHPWGRAFF.

This clonotype was seen more than once but under ten times. The V gene is TRBV5-4, the J gene TRBJ2-3; D unresolved. From germline, CDR1 is SGHNT and CDR2 YYREEE (reference sequence). This CDR3 spans 15 amino acids. V lost 0 bases, J lost 4 bases, and 12 bases lay in between. CDR3 in DNA: TGTGCCAGCAGCTTGGAAGTAGAATCTCCAGATACGCAGTATTTT. Protein product: CASSLEVESPDTQYF.

The chain is built from TRBV7-9 and TRBJ2-3, with D perhaps TRBD1 or TRBD2 (6 bases each). Germline CDR1 reads SEHNR; CDR2 reads FQNEAQ (reference sequence). The CDR3 length is 14 residues. V was shortened by 6 bases and J by 6 bases, with 16 bases between the two germline ends. The CDR3 protein is CASRGRGDADTQYF. The CDR3 DNA sequence: TGTGCCAGCAGGGGAAGGGGGGATGCGGATACGCAGTATTTT.

This chain connects TRBV29-1 to TRBJ2-7, with D possibly being TRBD2 (5 bases). Per germline, CDR1 SQVTM and CDR2 ANQGSEA. V gave up 2 bases and J gave up 5 bases, with 7 bases separating them. The CDR3 spans 11 residues. CDR3 coding DNA: TGCAGCGTTGAACGGGGAGACGAGCAGTACTTC. This gives the protein CSVERGDEQYF.

This clonotype was detected many times. The CDR3 coding sequence is TGTGCCAGCAGTTTGAGTTCTGGGGCGAAGGGGCCCTACGAGCAGTACTTC. Translated, it gives CASSLSSGAKGPYEQYF. The V gene is TRBV28, the J gene TRBJ2-7; D might be TRBD1 (5 bases). Germline CDR1 MDHEN, CDR2 SYDVKM. CDR3 size: 17 residues. V was clipped by 3 bases and J by 2 bases, with 20 bases between them.

This clonotype was counted between two and nine times. V usage is TRBV10-1 and J usage is TRBJ1-6; D remains ambiguous. V was pared by 6 bases and J by 6 bases, with 9 bases between. The germline gives CDR1 WNHNN, CDR2 SYGVQD (reference sequence). The CDR3 runs 13 residues. The CDR3 loop is CASRTDGNSPLHF. CDR3 DNA sequence: TGCGCCAGCAGGACCGACGGTAATTCACCCCTCCACTTT.

This chain links TRBV29-1 with TRBJ2-3; no clear D gene. The germline V and J ends were trimmed by 2 bases and 1 base, with 4 bases remaining between them. CDR1 and CDR2 from the germline V gene are SQVTM and ANQGSEA. This CDR3 is 12 amino acids long. Here the CDR3 DNA reads TGCAGCGTTGAACAGCGCACAGATACGCAGTATTTT. Amino acids: CSVEQRTDTQYF.

Only a few counts were recorded for this clonotype. The rearrangement joins TRBV5-1 to TRBJ1-4; the match to TRBD1 covers 7 bases. Germline V gene data show CDR1 as SGHRS and CDR2 as YFSETQ. This CDR3 is built from 14 residues. J lost 6 bases, V lost 2 bases, and 4 bases had no gene match. The CDR3 spells CASSLQGMDEKLFF. As DNA, the CDR3 is TGCGCCAGCAGCTTACAGGGGATGGATGAAAAACTGTTTTTT.

The chain recombines TRBV29-1 with TRBJ1-1; D is undetermined. Germline CDR1 and CDR2: SQVTM and ANQGSEA. Trimming removed 7 bases from V and 2 bases from J, with 14 bases in between. The CDR3 runs to 13 residues. The CDR3 reads CSALADSNTEAFF. The CDR3 DNA reads TGCAGCGCCCTGGCGGACTCCAACACTGAAGCTTTCTTT.

This clonotype was counted at least ten times. V is TRBV4-2 and J is TRBJ2-4; TRBD1 aligns across 7 bases. The germline gives CDR1 LGHNA, CDR2 YNFKEQ. V was pared by 1 base and J by 6 bases, with 6 bases of the junction left unmatched. The CDR3 spans 15 residues. CDR3 in amino acids: CASSQAPGGRNIQYF. The CDR3 DNA follows: TGTGCCAGCAGCCAAGCACCAGGGGGACGAAACATTCAGTACTTC.

This clonotype was observed at least ten times. The chain couples TRBV21-1 to TRBJ1-1; the listed D gene, TRBD1, was not tested against the DNA. TRBV21-1 is reported as a pseudogene. CDR3 length: 18 residues. The CDR3 is CASSKGGTGLSLNTEAFF. Here the CDR3 DNA reads TGTGCCAGCAGCAAAGGGGGGACAGGCCTAAGTTTGAACACTGAAGCTTTCTTT.

The chain combines TRBV20-1 with TRBJ1-5, with D perhaps TRBD1 (5 bases). CDR3 length: 14 residues. Germline CDR1 DFQATT, CDR2 SNEGSKA (reference sequence). Trimming stripped 5 bases from V and 3 bases from J, with 14 bases between. CDR3 loop: CSAPRDGNNQPQHF. CDR3 bases: TGCAGTGCTCCGAGGGACGGTAACAATCAGCCCCAGCATTTT.

In this sample, this clonotype turned up a few times. The chain links TRBV6-1 to TRBJ1-5, with D unresolved. The ends were cut back, 6 bases at V and 0 bases at J, with 6 bases in the middle. The CDR3 sequence is 13 residues long. The V gene's germline CDR1 is MNHNS and CDR2 SASEGT. CDR3 in amino acids: CASRAYSNQPQHF. CDR3 bases: TGTGCCAGCAGGGCCTATAGCAATCAGCCCCAGCATTTT.

The chain carries TRBV29-1 and TRBJ2-5; D remains ambiguous. The CDR3 totals 13 residues. Deletions cut 3 bases from V and 3 bases from J, with 11 bases between. CDR1 SQVTM and CDR2 ANQGSEA come from the germline V gene. CDR3 in DNA: TGCAGCGTTGACGTTAACAGAAAAGAGACCCAGTACTTC. Translation gives CSVDVNRKETQYF.

This clonotype has more than one count but fewer than ten. The chain recombines TRBV14 with TRBJ1-1, with a possible D match to TRBD1 (6 bases). The germline CDR1 and CDR2 sequences are SGHDN and FVKESK. The CDR3 is 15 residues long. Between the trimmed V and J ends, which lost 6 bases and 4 bases, there was a span of 18 bases. The CDR3 DNA reads TGTGCCAGCAGACCCTTCCTAGGGGGTGGCACTGAAGCTTTCTTT. It translates to CASRPFLGGGTEAFF.

This clonotype was detected ten times or more. This chain connects TRBV12-3 or TRBV12-4 to TRBJ2-5; 7 nucleotides match TRBD1. With 6 bases clipped from V and 12 bases from J, the junction kept 7 bases outside the gene matches. The CDR3 spans 11 residues. The CDR3 loop is CASSQRGTEYF. DNA for the CDR3: TGTGCCAGCAGCCAGAGAGGGACAGAGTACTTC.

V is TRBV27 and J is TRBJ1-3; 7 bases fit TRBD1. CDR1 and CDR2 (germline): MNHEY, SMNVEV (reference sequence). J was trimmed by 0 bases and V by 7 bases; bases with no gene match: 9. This CDR3 comprises 16 residues. The CDR3 region is CASKPAGGVSGNTIYF. CDR3 nucleotides: TGTGCCAGCAAGCCCGCAGGGGGAGTCTCTGGAAACACCATATATTTT.

The chain recombines TRBV7-9 with TRBJ2-5; D uncertain. In germline, CDR1 is SEHNR, CDR2 FQNEAQ (reference sequence). This CDR3 spans 12 amino acids. The V end lost 8 bases, the J end lost 3 bases, and 10 bases lay between the germline ends. The chain's CDR3 is CASQSLEETQYF. The CDR3 nucleotides read TGTGCCAGCCAGTCGTTGGAAGAGACCCAGTACTTC.

Many counts were recorded for this clonotype. The CDR3 DNA sequence: TGCAGCGCGATCGGGACTACCACCGAGCAGTACTTC. Amino acids: CSAIGTTTEQYF. The rearrangement joins TRBV29-1 to TRBJ2-7, with TRBD2 matching 7 bases. CDR1 is SQVTM and CDR2 is ANQGSEA in the germline V gene. Trimming took 7 bases from V and 6 from J; bases not matched to a gene: 9. The CDR3 is 12 amino acids.